This entry describes one T cell receptor beta chain. Its antigen target is currently unknown. Base-call qualities are not available, and no considerably larger clone is one nucleotide away. V is reduced by 5 bases and J by 2 bases, leaving a spacing of 13 bases between them. Counted from cysteine to phenylalanine, this CDR3 has 14 amino acids. Of the read, only the CDR3 DNA is kept; its 42 bases are in frame from base 1. Based on the germline V gene, the CDR1 and CDR2 sequences are MNHEY and SVGAGI. The sample is drawn from a study of control samples from healthy donors and cancer patients (TCRdb year 2020). Libraries were built with the immunoSEQ multiplex PCR assay. TCRdb provides this immuneACCESS table in a form limited to in-frame rearrangements. Some clones are lacking; in checked studies, under half of them reflect an unresolved V gene, and why the rest are absent is not known. The sample includes tens of thousands of clones, with 80% to 90% observed a single time. Of the sample, about an eighth is held by the ten largest clones.

The sample taken for sequencing was PBMCs. This clonotype was obtained from a woman between 55 and 75 years old with lung cancer. The sequence links TRBV6-5 to TRBJ2-7; matching of 6 bases hints at TRBD1 as the D gene. The DNA sequence is given as TGTGCCAGCAGTCCCCAAGGGGGTACCTACGAGCAGTACTTC. This codes for CASSPQGGTYEQYF.